The rows below give T cell receptor beta chains drawn from one sample of a study of T cell repertoires in cytomegalovirus infection. Each CDR3 protein gets one entry after TCRdb re-called the reads with MiXCR. Among 310,000 or so distinct CDR3 sequences listed, around 10% were seen once. Sample: PBMCs. The receptors shown here come from a human donor in good health (CMV status not recorded). Some clones in this sample may be carry-over from other donors' samples. Each CDR3 is given with its conserved first and last residue. D genes are given only for firm matches. A clone size is listed for some rows: how often the clone was seen (once, few, many), or a class if it is expanded.

CDR3,DNA,V,J,D,size
CATVWTVIAAAFF,TGTGCCACAGTGTGGACAGTCATCGCGGCGGCTTTCTTT,TRBV7-6,TRBJ1-1,NA,many
CASSLGVQDRSTDTQYF,TGCGCCAGCAGCTTGGGGGTACAGGACAGGTCCACAGATACGCAGTATTTT,TRBV5-1,TRBJ2-3,TRBD1,many
CASSSLTAPHQPQHF,TGTGCCAGCAGTTCTTTGACGGCACCACATCAGCCCCAGCATTTT,TRBV6-5,TRBJ1-5,NA,many
CASSWTSQETQYF,TGTGCCAGCAGTTGGACTAGTCAAGAGACCCAGTACTTC,TRBV11-3,TRBJ2-5,TRBD2,many
CASSLGLETGFEKLFF,TGTGCCAGCAGCTTAGGGCTTGAGACAGGGTTTGAAAAACTGTTTTTT,TRBV7-8,TRBJ1-4,TRBD1,many
CASSDTGASNYGYTF,TGTGCCAGCAGTGATACAGGGGCCTCTAACTATGGCTACACCTTC,TRBV2,TRBJ1-2,TRBD1,NA
CASSFNGAYEEQYF,TGTGCCAGCAGCTTCAATGGAGCCTACGAAGAGCAGTACTTC,TRBV7-9,TRBJ2-7,NA,many
CASSHTGVGYTF,TGTGCCAGCAGCCATACAGGGGTCGGCTACACCTTC,TRBV14,TRBJ1-2,TRBD1,many
CASSPRETGANVLTF,TGTGCCAGCTCACCACGAGAGACTGGGGCCAACGTCCTGACTTTC,TRBV18,TRBJ2-6,NA,NA
CASSLSSLINNEQFF,TGTGCCAGCAGCTTGAGCTCCCTCATCAACAATGAGCAGTTCTTC,TRBV7-2,TRBJ2-1,NA,many
CASSPRRTDQTNSGNTIYF,TGTGCCAGCAGCCCGAGGAGGACGGATCAAACTAACTCTGGAAACACCATATATTTT,TRBV7-9,TRBJ1-3,NA,many
CSVRLALIGEAFF,TGCAGCGTCCGGCTAGCATTAATCGGTGAAGCTTTCTTT,TRBV29-1,TRBJ1-1,NA,many
CSVADRGTEAFF,TGCAGCGTCGCGGACAGGGGGACTGAAGCTTTCTTT,TRBV29-1,TRBJ1-1,TRBD1,NA
CSVEGDRNSGANVLTF,TGCAGCGTTGAAGGGGACCGTAACTCTGGGGCCAACGTCCTGACTTTC,TRBV29-1,TRBJ2-6,NA,few
CASSGDSVANSPLHF,TGTGCCAGCAGTGGGGACTCGGTTGCGAATTCACCCCTCCACTTT,TRBV2,TRBJ1-6,NA,few
CASSQDKGAVYNEQFF,TGTGCCAGCAGCCAAGATAAGGGGGCCGTTTACAATGAGCAGTTCTTC,TRBV14,TRBJ2-1,TRBD1,many
CASSQRGVGGYTF,TGCGCCAGCAGCCAAAGGGGGGTTGGTGGCTACACCTTC,TRBV4-1,TRBJ1-2,NA,many
CASSLGGGKTKNIQYF,TGTGCCAGCAGCTTAGGAGGGGGCAAGACCAAAAACATTCAGTACTTC,TRBV7-2,TRBJ2-4,TRBD1,many
CASNAGQYSNQPQHF,TGTGCCAGCAATGCCGGACAGTATAGCAATCAGCCCCAGCATTTT,TRBV2,TRBJ1-5,NA,NA
CASSLWGTSTDTQYF,TGTGCCAGCAGTTTATGGGGGACTAGCACAGATACGCAGTATTTT,TRBV28,TRBJ2-3,NA,NA
CSVPSRGRDNEQFF,TGCAGCGTCCCCAGTAGGGGGCGCGACAATGAGCAGTTCTTC,TRBV29-1,TRBJ2-1,TRBD1,NA
CASSSRTSGETQYF,TGTGCCAGCAGCTCCCGGACTAGCGGGGAGACCCAGTACTTC,TRBV5-4,TRBJ2-5,TRBD2,few
CASSLMAQSEQFF,TGTGCCAGCAGTTTAATGGCACAGTCTGAGCAGTTCTTC,TRBV12-3/TRBV12-4,TRBJ2-1,NA,many
CSATGGYEQFF,TGCAGTGCTACCGGGGGTTATGAGCAGTTCTTC,TRBV20-1,TRBJ2-1,NA,few
CSVPLRREAFF,TGCAGCGTCCCTCTGCGGCGTGAAGCTTTCTTT,TRBV29-1,TRBJ1-1,NA,many
CASSSGTSGSTDTQYF,TGTGCCAGCAGCTCGGGGACTAGCGGGAGCACAGATACGCAGTATTTT,TRBV7-9,TRBJ2-3,TRBD2,many
CASSSERFGETQYF,TGTGCCAGCAGCTCGGAGAGGTTTGGAGAGACCCAGTACTTC,TRBV7-2,TRBJ2-5,NA,many
CASKLNTGGTGELFF,TGTGCCAGCAAGCTAAACACGGGGGGAACCGGGGAGCTGTTTTTT,TRBV12-3/TRBV12-4,TRBJ2-2,TRBD2,many
CASLDLNSITEAFF,TGTGCCAGCTTAGACCTTAACAGTATCACTGAAGCTTTCTTT,TRBV7-9,TRBJ1-1,NA,many
CAAKGGTEAFF,TGTGCCGCCAAGGGGGGCACTGAAGCTTTCTTT,TRBV6-6,TRBJ1-1,NA,NA
CASSSHRDRANTEAFF,TGTGCCAGCAGTTCGCACCGGGACAGGGCGAACACTGAAGCTTTCTTT,TRBV6-5,TRBJ1-1,TRBD1,many
CASSRASGARWGNTIYF,TGTGCCAGCAGTCGAGCGTCTGGGGCGCGTTGGGGAAACACCATATATTTT,TRBV28,TRBJ1-3,NA,few
CSARDDRTSGANEQFF,TGCAGTGCTAGAGATGATCGGACTAGCGGGGCCAATGAGCAGTTCTTC,TRBV20-1,TRBJ2-1,TRBD2,many
CSIGELFF,TGCAGCATCGGGGAGCTGTTTTTT,TRBV20-1,TRBJ2-2,NA,NA
CASSKTRDNEQFF,TGTGCCAGCAGCAAAACTAGAGACAATGAGCAGTTCTTC,TRBV7-2,TRBJ2-1,NA,many
CASSPANEQFF,TGTGCCAGCAGTCCGGCCAATGAGCAGTTCTTC,TRBV7-2,TRBJ2-1,NA,many
CSAALAGSTDTQYF,TGCAGTGCAGCTCTAGCGGGGAGCACAGATACGCAGTATTTT,TRBV20-1,TRBJ2-3,TRBD2,many
CASSPTGGRGYTF,TGTGCCAGCAGCCCAACAGGGGGCCGGGGCTACACCTTC,TRBV7-3,TRBJ1-2,TRBD1,many
CASSLETGRYYGYTF,TGTGCCAGCAGCTTAGAAACCGGACGCTACTATGGCTACACCTTC,TRBV7-2,TRBJ1-2,NA,many
CASSEAGFGEQYF,TGTGCCAGCAGTGAGGCCGGGTTTGGCGAGCAGTACTTC,TRBV25-1,TRBJ2-7,NA,NA
CASSITSPYNEQFF,TGTGCCAGTAGTATAACTAGTCCTTACAATGAGCAGTTCTTC,TRBV19,TRBJ2-1,NA,many
CASRRPGQQETQYF,TGTGCCAGCAGGCGGCCGGGACAGCAAGAGACCCAGTACTTC,TRBV7-8,TRBJ2-5,TRBD1,NA
CSARGRGRVGNQPQHF,TGCAGTGCTAGAGGCAGGGGGCGGGTGGGCAATCAGCCCCAGCATTTT,TRBV20-1,TRBJ1-5,TRBD1,many
CASSSTGYGANVLTF,TGTGCCAGTAGTTCAACAGGGTACGGGGCCAACGTCCTGACTTTC,TRBV19,TRBJ2-6,NA,many